This T cell receptor beta chain comes out of a study of blood T cells in healthy people across ages. General study points: Roughly linearly, TCR beta diversity per million T cells fell as age increased.

This clonotype came up once. Its matching antigen is unknown. Primed by a sample-barcoded 5' primer and a J-beta primer mix, a second PCR proceeded for 7 to 11 cycles. TCRdb recomputed calls from the 5' RACE reads with MiXCR, one row per CDR3 protein. The sample has under 2,000,000 distinct CDR3 sequences; about 50% are singletons. The source material was blood. The sequence came from a woman aged 40 to 55 in good health.

The DNA for the CDR3 is TGCGCCAGCAACCCTAATCCGGGACAGGGGAACACCGGGGAGCTGTTTTTT. Encoded protein: CASNPNPGQGNTGELFF. The chain joins TRBV5-1 to TRBJ2-2; 9 bases fit TRBD1. CDR3 size: 17 residues. V dropped 6 bases and J dropped 1; count of bases not matched to a gene: 10. Looked up from germline, CDR1 is SGHRS and CDR2 is YFSETQ. The full variable domain, rest sourced from reference TRBV5-1 and TRBJ2-2, is KAGVTQTPRYLIKTRGQQVTLSCSPISGHRSVSWYQQTPGQGLQFLFEYFSETQRNKGNFPGRFSGRQFSNSRSEMNVSTLELGDSALYLCASNPNPGQGNTGELFFGEGSRLTVL.